These 26 T cell receptor beta chains were sequenced from one sample in a study of response to subunit inactivated influenza vaccine. A single record per CDR3 protein comes from TCRdb applying MiXCR to the RT-PCR reads. The data contain about 530,000 distinct CDR3 sequences, 10% to 15% of them singletons. The source was PBMCs from blood, collected 40 to 50 days after vaccination. Receptors originate from a man aged 50 to 59 who received an inactivated influenza vaccine.

V gene TRBV7-6 combines with J gene TRBJ2-7, with unresolved D. This CDR3 contains 14 residues. Germline CDR1 and CDR2: SGHVS and FNYEAQ. Trimming took off 3 bases at V and 5 bases at J, with 14 bases between the two ends. For the CDR3, the DNA is TGTGCCAGCAGCTTGTGGCAGGTTCGCAACGAGCAGTACTTC. Protein sequence: CASSLWQVRNEQYF.

This clonotype was detected many times. The chain carries TRBV5-6 and TRBJ2-5, with D unresolved. V was clipped by 4 bases and J by 4 bases, with 8 bases between them. CDR1 and CDR2 from the germline V gene are SGHDT and YYEEEE. The CDR3 loop spans 12 amino acids. This CDR3 is CASSALVETQYF. DNA of the CDR3: TGTGCCAGCAGCGCGCTCGTAGAGACCCAGTACTTC.

The chain employs TRBV18 and TRBJ2-7, with 7 positions matching TRBD1. Germline V gene data show CDR1 as KGHSH and CDR2 as LQKENI. J lost 5 bases, V lost 3 bases, and 10 bases had no gene match. The CDR3 is 15 residues long. As DNA, the CDR3 is TGTGCCAGCTCACCCCGACAGGGTGGCGTCCACGAGCAGTACTTC. Protein product: CASSPRQGGVHEQYF. The full variable domain, its missing parts supplied by reference TRBV18 and TRBJ2-7, is NAGVMQNPRHLVRRRGQEARLRCSPMKGHSHVYWYRQLPEEGLKFMVYLQKENIIDESGMPKERFSAEFPKEGPSILRIQQVVRGDSAAYFCASSPRQGGVHEQYFGPGTRLTVT.

This clonotype was counted between two and nine times. This rearrangement joins TRBV12-3 or TRBV12-4 to TRBJ1-6, with TRBD1 as a possible D gene (5 bases). V dropped 5 bases and J dropped 7 bases, with 15 bases sitting between them. There are 15 residues in the CDR3. In nucleotides, the CDR3 is TGTGCCAGCAGTGGGGGTGTGCTGAGCAATTCACCCCTCCACTTT. Amino acid sequence: CASSGGVLSNSPLHF.

The chain employs TRBV7-2 and TRBJ2-7; maybe TRBD2 (5 bases). Germline V gives CDR1 SGHTA, CDR2 FQGNSA. The CDR3 is 15 amino acids. V lost 3 bases, J lost 1 base, and 13 bases lay in between. CDR3 sequence: CASSFTRARSYEQYF. CDR3 in DNA: TGTGCCAGCAGCTTCACGAGGGCACGGTCCTACGAGCAGTACTTC.

CDR3 protein: CAISPGQGPYEQYF. In DNA, the CDR3 is TGTGCCATCAGTCCGGGACAGGGCCCCTACGAGCAGTACTTC. J is TRBJ2-7 and V is TRBV10-3; the match to TRBD1 covers 9 bases. The germline V gene encodes CDR1 ENHRY and CDR2 SYGVKD. The CDR3 runs 14 residues. J lost 2 bases, V lost 5 bases, and 4 bases had no gene match.

This chain's CDR3 is CSARDLEGSSYEQYF. The CDR3 coding sequence is TGCAGTGCTAGAGATCTGGAGGGGAGCTCCTACGAGCAGTACTTC. The rearrangement links TRBV20-1 to TRBJ2-7, with D perhaps matching TRBD2 (6 bases). Germline CDR1 is DFQATT and CDR2 is SNEGSKA (reference sequence). Trimming removed 0 bases from V and 0 bases from J, with 12 bases in between. This CDR3 comprises 15 residues.

This clonotype came up many times. CDR3 nucleotide sequence: TGCAGTGCCACCCGGGGAAGGAATCAGCCCCAGCATTTT. It is translated as CSATRGRNQPQHF. The chain is built from TRBV20-1 and TRBJ1-5; D ambiguous. The CDR3 totals 13 residues. Trimming removed 6 bases at V and 4 bases at J, with 13 bases between. From germline, CDR1 is DFQATT and CDR2 SNEGSKA (reference sequence).

The rearrangement links TRBV6-1 to TRBJ2-7; 8 bases agree with TRBD1. Germline V gives CDR1 MNHNS, CDR2 SASEGT. V was clipped by 7 bases and J by 2 bases; unmatched bases: 7. The CDR3 is 14 residues long. The CDR3 region is CASTQTGAPYEQYF. CDR3 coding DNA: TGTGCCAGCACCCAGACAGGGGCCCCCTACGAGCAGTACTTC.

This clonotype was counted many times. This sequence joins TRBV12-3 or TRBV12-4 and TRBJ2-1, with TRBD2 identical over 8 bases. The ends lost 2 bases at V and 7 bases at J; junction bases unmatched: 4. The CDR3 length is 14 residues. CDR3 bases: TGTGCCAGCAGTTTATCGGGGGGGGGAAATGAGCAGTTCTTC. It translates to CASSLSGGGNEQFF.

The chain uses TRBV19 and TRBJ2-7, with 7 bases identical to TRBD2. The CDR3 loop spans 13 amino acids. Trimming removed 4 bases from V and 5 bases from J; junction bases left unmatched: 5. Germline lookup yields CDR1 LNHDA and CDR2 SQIVND (reference sequence). CDR3 region: CASSTRENHEQYF. The CDR3 coding sequence is TGTGCCAGTAGTACGCGGGAGAACCACGAGCAGTACTTC.

This clonotype turned up a few times. V is TRBV4-1 and J is TRBJ2-6; D is undetermined. Germline V gives CDR1 MGHRA, CDR2 YSYEKL. V shed 4 bases and J shed 2 bases, with 9 bases lying between them. The CDR3 totals 15 residues. The CDR3 DNA sequence: TGCGCCAGCAGCCCCCCAATGGCTGGGGCCAACGTCCTGACTTTC. It yields the protein CASSPPMAGANVLTF.

The chain employs TRBV29-1 and TRBJ1-1; 8 positions match TRBD1. With 7 bases clipped from V and 3 bases from J, the junction kept 7 bases outside the gene matches. The CDR3 has 13 residues. The germline V gene has CDR1 SQVTM and CDR2 ANQGSEA. CDR3 region: CSGGTGGYTEAFF. For the CDR3, the DNA is TGCAGCGGCGGAACAGGGGGATACACTGAAGCTTTCTTT.

In this sample, this clonotype turned up once. The chain has TRBV5-1 and TRBJ2-5, with 7 bases aligning to TRBD2. The CDR3 contains 17 residues. The junction had 16 bases not matched to a gene; V was cut back by 7 bases and J by 1 base. CDR1 SGHRS and CDR2 YFSETQ come from the germline V gene. The DNA of the CDR3 is TGCGCCAGCGGCCTGTGGGGGTCCGCTAGCGGCCAAGAGACCCAGTACTTC. It translates to CASGLWGSASGQETQYF.

This clonotype was detected many times. V gene TRBV5-1 combines with J gene TRBJ2-1; 9 nucleotides match TRBD2. Germline V gene sequence: CDR1 SGHRS, CDR2 YFSETQ. The CDR3 loop spans 16 amino acids. Trimming cost V 2 bases and J 0 bases; bases outside gene matches: 3. CDR3 sequence reads: CASSFLAGTSYNEQFF. In DNA, the CDR3 is TGCGCCAGCAGCTTCCTAGCGGGAACCTCCTACAATGAGCAGTTCTTC.

The rearrangement joins TRBV28 to TRBJ2-1; D might be TRBD2 (6 bases). The CDR3 runs 15 residues. The germline gives CDR1 MDHEN, CDR2 SYDVKM. V lost 5 bases, J lost 4 bases, and 15 bases lay in between. The CDR3: CASSLSLGLYNEQFF. CDR3 sequence (DNA): TGTGCCAGCAGTCTCTCATTGGGACTTTACAATGAGCAGTTCTTC. Looking up the rest from reference TRBV28 and TRBJ2-1 gives the full variable domain: DVKVTQSSRYLVKRTGEKVFLECVQDMDHENMFWYRQDPGLGLRLIYFSYDVKMKEKGDIPEGYSVSREKKERFSLILESASTNQTSMYLCASSLSLGLYNEQFFGPGTRLTVL.

This clonotype occurred a few times. A junction end diverges from the germline sequence, so it may reflect a read error. The chain combines TRBV7-2 with TRBJ2-5, with 13 positions matching TRBD2. The CDR3 sequence is 14 residues long. The germline V gene has CDR1 SGHTA and CDR2 FQGNSA. CDR3 protein: CASSPGTSGVRRDF. The CDR3 region has the DNA TGTGCCAGCAGCCCGGGGACTAGCGGGGTCCGAAGGGACTTC.

The rearrangement joins TRBV7-9 to TRBJ2-2; 7 bases line up with TRBD1. The V and J ends lost 5 bases and 4 bases, in that order; junction bases with no gene match: 7. Per germline, CDR1 SEHNR and CDR2 FQNEAQ (reference sequence). The CDR3 spans 15 residues. The CDR3 bases are TGTGCCAGCAGCATCACAGGGGTCTTCACCGGGGAGCTGTTTTTT. Translation gives CASSITGVFTGELFF.

The chain recombines TRBV19 with TRBJ1-5; D is undetermined. CDR1 is LNHDA and CDR2 is SQIVND in the germline V gene (reference sequence). The CDR3 spans 12 residues. Trimming cost V 3 bases and J 4 bases, with 4 bases left between them. The CDR3 region is CASSMVNQPQHF. As DNA, the CDR3 is TGTGCCAGTAGTATGGTAAATCAGCCCCAGCATTTT.

This clonotype was detected many times. The chain recombines TRBV6-5 with TRBJ1-2; no clear D gene. The CDR3 runs 13 residues. V was trimmed by 4 bases and J by 4 bases, leaving 10 bases between them. The germline V gene has CDR1 MNHEY and CDR2 SVGAGI. CDR3 sequence (DNA): TGTGCCAGCAGTTGGCACACATCCTATGGCTACACCTTC. This codes for CASSWHTSYGYTF.

The chain combines TRBV7-2 with TRBJ1-2; maybe TRBD1 (5 bases). This CDR3 is 16 amino acids long. Looked up from germline, CDR1 is SGHTA and CDR2 is FQGNSA. V lost 1 base to trimming and J lost 1 base, with 13 bases between them. CDR3 nucleotide sequence: TGTGCCAGCAGCTTAGTGCAGGGCCGATTTAACTATGGCTACACCTTC. It specifies CASSLVQGRFNYGYTF.

The V and J genes are TRBV7-6 and TRBJ2-3; tentative D call: TRBD1 (6 bases). The CDR3 runs to 16 residues. Germline assignment: CDR1 SGHVS and CDR2 FNYEAQ. The germline V and J ends were trimmed by 0 bases and 0 bases, with 10 bases remaining between them. The CDR3 loop reads CASSLAGAPSTDTQYF. In DNA form, the CDR3 reads TGTGCCAGCAGCTTAGCGGGGGCACCTAGCACAGATACGCAGTATTTT.

This clonotype was found many times. The chain combines TRBV4-3 with TRBJ2-5, with a possible D match to TRBD2 (5 bases). The CDR3 has 16 residues. V lost 4 bases, J lost 5 bases, and 20 bases lay in between. Germline V gene lookup returns CDR1 LGHNA and CDR2 YSLEER. For the CDR3, the DNA is TGCGCCAGCAGCCGTATCTCAGGACGGGAAAAGGAGACCCAGTACTTC. It codes for CASSRISGREKETQYF.

The chain is built from TRBV7-2 and TRBJ2-1, with 8 bases aligning to TRBD2. Per germline, CDR1 SGHTA and CDR2 FQGNSA. V was clipped by 4 bases and J by 8 bases; unmatched bases: 13. The CDR3 sequence is 16 residues long. Here the CDR3 reads CASSSPGAGGIDEQFF. The CDR3 nucleotides read TGTGCCAGCAGCTCCCCGGGGGCGGGGGGCATAGATGAGCAGTTCTTC.

This clonotype came up a few times. This sequence joins TRBV7-2 and TRBJ2-1, with TRBD1 identical over 8 bases. CDR1 is SGHTA and CDR2 is FQGNSA in the germline V gene. The CDR3 covers 15 residues. The V gene end was trimmed by 5 bases and the J gene end by 2 bases; junction bases not matched to a gene: 5. This CDR3 is CASSIDRGTYNEQFF. The CDR3 region has the DNA TGTGCCAGCAGCATCGACAGGGGAACCTACAATGAGCAGTTCTTC.

The chain is built from TRBV5-1 and TRBJ2-2; possibly TRBD1 for D (6 bases). The ends were cut back, 0 bases at V and 3 bases at J, with 9 bases in the middle. The CDR3 is made up of 15 amino acids. CDR1 is SGHRS and CDR2 is YFSETQ in the germline V gene. The CDR3: CASSLAGGDTGELFF. CDR3 in DNA: TGCGCCAGCAGCTTGGCTGGGGGCGACACCGGGGAGCTGTTTTTT.